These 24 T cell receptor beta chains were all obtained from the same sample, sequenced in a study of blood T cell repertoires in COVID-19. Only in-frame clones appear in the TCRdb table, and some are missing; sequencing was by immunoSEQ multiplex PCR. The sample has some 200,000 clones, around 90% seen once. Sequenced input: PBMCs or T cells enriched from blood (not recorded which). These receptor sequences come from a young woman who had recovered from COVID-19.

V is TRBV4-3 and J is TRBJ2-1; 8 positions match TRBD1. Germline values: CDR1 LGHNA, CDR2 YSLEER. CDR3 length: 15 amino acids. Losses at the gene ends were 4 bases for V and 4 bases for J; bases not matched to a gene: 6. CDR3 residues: CASSPGQGPYNEQFF. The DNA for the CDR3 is TGCGCCAGCAGCCCCGGACAGGGCCCATACAATGAGCAGTTCTTC.

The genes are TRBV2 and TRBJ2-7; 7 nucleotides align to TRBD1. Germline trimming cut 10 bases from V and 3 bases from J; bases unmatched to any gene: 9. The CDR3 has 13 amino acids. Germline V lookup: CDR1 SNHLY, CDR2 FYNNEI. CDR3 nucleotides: TGTGCCACAAACGACCGGGACAGCTACGAGCAGTACTTC. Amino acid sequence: CATNDRDSYEQYF. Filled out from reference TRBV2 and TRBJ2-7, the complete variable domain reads EPEVTQTPSHQVTQMGQEVILRCVPISNHLYFYWYRQILGQKVEFLVSFYNNEISEKSEIFDDQFSVERPDGSNFTLKIRSTKLEDSAMYFCATNDRDSYEQYFGPGTRLTVT.

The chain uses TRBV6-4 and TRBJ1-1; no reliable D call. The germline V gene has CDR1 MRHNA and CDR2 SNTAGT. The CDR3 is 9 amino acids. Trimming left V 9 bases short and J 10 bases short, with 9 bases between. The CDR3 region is CARPLGAFF. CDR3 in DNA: TGTGCCAGGCCCCTAGGAGCTTTCTTT.

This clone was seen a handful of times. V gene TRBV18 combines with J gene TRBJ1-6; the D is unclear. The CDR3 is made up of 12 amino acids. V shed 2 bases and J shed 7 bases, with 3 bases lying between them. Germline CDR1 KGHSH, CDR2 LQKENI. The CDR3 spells CASSPGNSPLHF. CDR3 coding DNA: TGTGCCAGCTCACCAGGCAATTCACCCCTCCACTTT.

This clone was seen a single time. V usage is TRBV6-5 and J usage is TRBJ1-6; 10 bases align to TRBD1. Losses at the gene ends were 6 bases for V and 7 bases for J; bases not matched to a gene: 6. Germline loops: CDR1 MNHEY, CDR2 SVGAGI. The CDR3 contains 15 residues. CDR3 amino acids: CASSLTDRGNSPLHF. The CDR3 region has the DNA TGTGCCAGCAGCCTTACGGACAGGGGGAATTCACCCCTCCACTTT.

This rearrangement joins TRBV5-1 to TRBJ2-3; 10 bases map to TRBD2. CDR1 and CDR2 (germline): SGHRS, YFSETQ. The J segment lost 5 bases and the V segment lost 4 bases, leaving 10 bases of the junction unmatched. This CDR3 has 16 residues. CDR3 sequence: CASSPLSGGALDTQYF. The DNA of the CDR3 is TGCGCCAGCAGCCCCTTAAGCGGGGGGGCGCTAGATACGCAGTATTTT.

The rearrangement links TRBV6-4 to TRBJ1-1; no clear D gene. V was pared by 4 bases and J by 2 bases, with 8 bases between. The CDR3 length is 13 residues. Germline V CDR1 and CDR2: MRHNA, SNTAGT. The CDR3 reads CASSAEVNTEAFF. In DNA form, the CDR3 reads TGTGCCAGCAGTGCGGAGGTCAACACTGAAGCTTTCTTT.

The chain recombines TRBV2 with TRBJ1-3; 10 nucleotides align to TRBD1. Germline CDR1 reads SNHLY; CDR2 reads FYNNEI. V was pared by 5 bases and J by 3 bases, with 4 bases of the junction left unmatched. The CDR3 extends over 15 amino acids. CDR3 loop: CASSRQGAGGNTIYF. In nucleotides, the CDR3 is TGTGCCAGCAGTCGACAGGGGGCTGGTGGAAACACCATATATTTT.

The CDR3 nucleotides are TGTGCCAGCAGCCAAGGTTCGGGAACAGATACGCAGTATTTT. Translation: CASSQGSGTDTQYF. This rearrangement joins TRBV13 to TRBJ2-3, with D tentatively TRBD2 (5 bases). This CDR3 region has 14 residues. V lost 5 bases to trimming and J lost 3 bases, with 12 bases between them. From germline, CDR1 is PRHDT and CDR2 FYEKMQ (reference sequence).

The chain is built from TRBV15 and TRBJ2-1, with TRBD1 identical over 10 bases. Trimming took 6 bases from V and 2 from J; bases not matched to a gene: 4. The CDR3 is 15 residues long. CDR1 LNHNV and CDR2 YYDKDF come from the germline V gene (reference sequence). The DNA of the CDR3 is TGTGCCACCAGAAAGACAGGGGGCGCCTACAATGAGCAGTTCTTC. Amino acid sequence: CATRKTGGAYNEQFF.

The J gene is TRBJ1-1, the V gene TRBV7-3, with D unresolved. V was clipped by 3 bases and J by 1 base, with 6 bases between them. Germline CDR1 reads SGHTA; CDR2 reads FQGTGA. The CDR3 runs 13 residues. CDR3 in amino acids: CASSLMANTEAFF. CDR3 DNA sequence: TGTGCCAGCAGCTTGATGGCGAACACTGAAGCTTTCTTT.

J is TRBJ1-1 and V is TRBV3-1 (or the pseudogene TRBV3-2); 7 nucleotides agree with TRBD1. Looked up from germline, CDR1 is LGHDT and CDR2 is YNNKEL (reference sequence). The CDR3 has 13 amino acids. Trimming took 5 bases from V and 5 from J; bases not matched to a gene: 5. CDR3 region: CASSDTGETEAFF. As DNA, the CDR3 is TGTGCCAGCAGCGACACAGGGGAAACTGAAGCTTTCTTT.

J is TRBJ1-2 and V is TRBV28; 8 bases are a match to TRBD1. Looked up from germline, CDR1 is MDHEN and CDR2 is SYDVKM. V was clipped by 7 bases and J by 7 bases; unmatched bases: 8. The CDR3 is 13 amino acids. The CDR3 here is CASNSGGASGYTF. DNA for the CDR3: TGTGCCAGCAATTCAGGGGGCGCATCTGGCTACACCTTC.

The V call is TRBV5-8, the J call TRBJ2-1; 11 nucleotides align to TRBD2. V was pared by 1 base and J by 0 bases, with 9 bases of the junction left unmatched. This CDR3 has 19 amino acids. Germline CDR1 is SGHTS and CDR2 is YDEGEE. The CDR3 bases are TGTGCCAGCAGCTTGTGGGCTAGCGGGGGGCTTACCTCCTACAATGAGCAGTTCTTC. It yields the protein CASSLWASGGLTSYNEQFF.

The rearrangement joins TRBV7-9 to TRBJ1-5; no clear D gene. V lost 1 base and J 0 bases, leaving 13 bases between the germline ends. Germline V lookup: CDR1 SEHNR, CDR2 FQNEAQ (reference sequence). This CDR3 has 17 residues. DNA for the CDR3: TGTGCCAGCAGCTTAGGGGCAGAATTCTCTAGCAATCAGCCCCAGCATTTT. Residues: CASSLGAEFSSNQPQHF.

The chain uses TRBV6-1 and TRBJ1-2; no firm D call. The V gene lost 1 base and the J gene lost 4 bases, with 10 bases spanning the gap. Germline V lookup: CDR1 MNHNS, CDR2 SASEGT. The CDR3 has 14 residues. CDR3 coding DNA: TGTGCCAGCAGTGAAGTGGGGAGCTTCTATGGCTACACCTTC. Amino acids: CASSEVGSFYGYTF.

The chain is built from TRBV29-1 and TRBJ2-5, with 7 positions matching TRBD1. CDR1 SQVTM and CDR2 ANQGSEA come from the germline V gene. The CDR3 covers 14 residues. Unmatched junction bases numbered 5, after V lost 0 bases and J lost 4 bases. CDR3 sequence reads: CSVEERGLRETQYF. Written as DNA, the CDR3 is TGCAGCGTTGAAGAAAGGGGGCTTAGAGAGACCCAGTACTTC.

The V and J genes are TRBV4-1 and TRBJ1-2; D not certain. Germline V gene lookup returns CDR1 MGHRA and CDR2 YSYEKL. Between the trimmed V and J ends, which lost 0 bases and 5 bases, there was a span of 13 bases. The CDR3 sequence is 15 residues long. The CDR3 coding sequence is TGCGCCAGCAGCCAAGACAATACTTATCTTTATGGCTACACCTTC. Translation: CASSQDNTYLYGYTF.

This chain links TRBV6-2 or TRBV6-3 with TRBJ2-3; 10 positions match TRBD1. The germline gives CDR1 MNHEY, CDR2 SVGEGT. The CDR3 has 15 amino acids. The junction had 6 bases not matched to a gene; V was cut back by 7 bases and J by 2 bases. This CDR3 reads CASTPGTGDTDTQYF. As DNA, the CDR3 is TGTGCCAGCACCCCCGGGACAGGGGACACAGATACGCAGTATTTT.

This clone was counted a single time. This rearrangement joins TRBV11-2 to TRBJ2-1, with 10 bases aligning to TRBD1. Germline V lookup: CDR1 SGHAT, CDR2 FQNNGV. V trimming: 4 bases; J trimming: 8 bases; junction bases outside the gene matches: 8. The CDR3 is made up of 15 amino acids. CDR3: CASSSGTGVKDEQFF. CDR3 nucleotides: TGTGCCAGCAGCTCCGGGACAGGGGTCAAGGATGAGCAGTTCTTC.

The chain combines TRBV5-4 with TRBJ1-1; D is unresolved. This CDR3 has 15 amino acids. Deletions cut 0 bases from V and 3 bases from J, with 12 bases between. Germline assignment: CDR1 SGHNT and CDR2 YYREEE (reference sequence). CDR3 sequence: CASSLDPGGYTEAFF. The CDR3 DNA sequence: TGTGCCAGCAGCTTGGATCCAGGAGGGTACACTGAAGCTTTCTTT.

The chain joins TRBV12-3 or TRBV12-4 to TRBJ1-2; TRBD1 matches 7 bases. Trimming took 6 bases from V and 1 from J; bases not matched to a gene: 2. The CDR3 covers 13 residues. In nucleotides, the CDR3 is TGTGCCAGCAGAGGGGGCCTTAACTATGGCTACACCTTC. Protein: CASRGGLNYGYTF.

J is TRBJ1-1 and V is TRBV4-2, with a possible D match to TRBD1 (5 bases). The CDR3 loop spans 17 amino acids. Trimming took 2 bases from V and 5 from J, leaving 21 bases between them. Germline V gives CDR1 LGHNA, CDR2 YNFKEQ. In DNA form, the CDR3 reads TGTGCCAGCAGCCAATTGCTAGAAGAGCCGGGGGGGACTGAAGCTTTCTTT. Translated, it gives CASSQLLEEPGGTEAFF.

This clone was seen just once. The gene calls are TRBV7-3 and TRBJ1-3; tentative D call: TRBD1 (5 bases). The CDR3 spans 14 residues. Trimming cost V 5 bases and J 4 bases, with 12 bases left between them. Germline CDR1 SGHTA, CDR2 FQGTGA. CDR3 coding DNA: TGTGCCAGCAGCCCCGGGGGTTGGGGAAACACCATATATTTT. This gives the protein CASSPGGWGNTIYF.